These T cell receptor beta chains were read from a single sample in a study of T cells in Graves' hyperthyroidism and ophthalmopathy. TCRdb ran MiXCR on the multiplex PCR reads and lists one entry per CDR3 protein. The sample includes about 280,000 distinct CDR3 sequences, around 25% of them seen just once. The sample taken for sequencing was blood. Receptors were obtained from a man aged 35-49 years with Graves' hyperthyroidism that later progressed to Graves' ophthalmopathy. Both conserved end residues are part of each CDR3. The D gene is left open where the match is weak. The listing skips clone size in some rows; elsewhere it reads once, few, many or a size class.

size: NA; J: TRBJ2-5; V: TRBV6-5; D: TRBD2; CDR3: CASSWSAGGGETQYF; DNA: TGTGCCAGCAGTTGGTCGGCGGGGGGGGGAGAGACCCAGTACTTC
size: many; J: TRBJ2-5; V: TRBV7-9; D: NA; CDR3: CASSLGRATTVYREEETQYF; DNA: TGTGCCAGCAGCTTAGGACGGGCCACGACCGTGTACCGGGAAGAAGAGACCCAGTACTTC
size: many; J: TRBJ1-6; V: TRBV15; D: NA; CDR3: CATSGMGQRGNSPLHF; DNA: TGTGCCACCAGTGGGATGGGGCAGAGAGGGAATTCACCCCTCCACTTT
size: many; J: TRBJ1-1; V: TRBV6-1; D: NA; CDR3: CASSTSEGTEAFF; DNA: TGTGCCAGCAGTACCTCTGAGGGCACTGAAGCTTTCTTT
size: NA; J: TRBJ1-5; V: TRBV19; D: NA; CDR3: CASSIPGDQPQHF; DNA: TGTGCCAGTAGTATCCCAGGGGATCAGCCCCAGCATTTT
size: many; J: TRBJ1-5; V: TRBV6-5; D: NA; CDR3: CASSLRADGANQPQHF; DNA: TGTGCCAGCAGTCTAAGGGCCGACGGGGCCAATCAGCCCCAGCATTTT
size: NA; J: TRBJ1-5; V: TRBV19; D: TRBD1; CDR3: CASWSGTGPYSNQPQHF; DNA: TGTGCCAGTTGGTCCGGGACAGGGCCCTATAGCAATCAGCCCCAGCATTTT
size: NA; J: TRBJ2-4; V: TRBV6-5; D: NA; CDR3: CASSYSKALAKNIQYF; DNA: TGTGCCAGCAGTTACTCGAAGGCACTAGCCAAAAACATTCAGTACTTC
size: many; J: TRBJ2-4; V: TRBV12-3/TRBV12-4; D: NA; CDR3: CASSLTIVAKNIQYF; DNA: TGTGCCAGCAGTCTAACCATAGTAGCCAAAAACATTCAGTACTTC
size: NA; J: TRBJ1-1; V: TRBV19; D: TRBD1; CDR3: CAIHRGRTEAFF; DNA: TGTGCCATTCACAGGGGACGAACTGAAGCTTTCTTT
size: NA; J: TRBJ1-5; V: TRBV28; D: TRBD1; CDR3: CASRPGTGGYSNQPQHF; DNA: TGTGCCAGCAGGCCCGGGACAGGGGGCTATAGCAATCAGCCCCAGCATTTT
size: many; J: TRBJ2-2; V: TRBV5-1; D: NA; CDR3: CASGQPNTGELFF; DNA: TGCGCCAGCGGCCAGCCCAACACCGGGGAGCTGTTTTTT
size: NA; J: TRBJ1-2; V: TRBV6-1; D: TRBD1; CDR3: CASSQLPGGYGYTF; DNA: TGTGCCAGCAGTCAGCTTCCAGGGGGCTATGGCTACACCTTC
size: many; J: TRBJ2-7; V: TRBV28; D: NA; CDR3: CASSPRYLSSYEQYF; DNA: TGTGCCAGCAGTCCGCGATACCTAAGCTCCTACGAGCAGTACTTC
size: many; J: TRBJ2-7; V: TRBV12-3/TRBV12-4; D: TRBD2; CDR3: CASSLTSRTYEQYF; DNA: TGTGCCAGCAGTTTGACTAGCCGAACCTACGAGCAGTACTTC
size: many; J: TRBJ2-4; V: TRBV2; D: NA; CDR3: CASTWTHVAKNIQYF; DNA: TGTGCCAGCACTTGGACACATGTAGCCAAAAACATTCAGTACTTC
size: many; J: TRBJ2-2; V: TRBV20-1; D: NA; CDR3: CSARDPRGKGGELFF; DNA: TGCAGTGCTAGAGATCCTCGGGGGAAAGGCGGGGAGCTGTTTTTT
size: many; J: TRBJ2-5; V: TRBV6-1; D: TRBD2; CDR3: CASSRAGLAGGGETQYF; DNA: TGTGCCAGCTCGAGGGCAGGGCTAGCGGGAGGAGGAGAGACCCAGTACTTC